This T cell receptor beta chain emerged from a study of T cell responses to AZD1222 COVID-19 vaccine (dated by TCRdb to the early 2020s). For the wider study: TCR sequencing covered approximately 230 trial participants: 200 to 220 given two doses of AZD1222 and about 26 given two doses of MenACWY control vaccine. Enrollment into the trials was organized by age into subgroups of 18-55, 56-69 and 70-plus years, and those subgroups contained roughly 150, 30 and 60 TCR-sequenced participants, respectively.

Read against the paper, the sample's time point label means: about 28 days (+/-7) after the second vaccine dose. Because spike-specific TCR depth and breadth did not differ between the two schedules, AZD1222 recipients who got a second dose at roughly 4 weeks were pooled with those who got a second dose at roughly 12 weeks. Vaccinee samples were obtained from the UK trials COV001 and COV002, which included a single-blind randomized controlled phase 2/3 trial of AZD1222 (ChAdOx1 nCoV-19) in healthy adults. For TCRbeta chain sequencing, PBMC samples were collected from trial participants at day 0 and at day 28 after the second dose. The germline V gene specifies ENHRY as CDR1 and SYGVKD as CDR2. Unmatched junction bases come to 10, with V trimmed by 0 bases and J by 6 bases. From the cysteine through the phenylalanine, the CDR3 covers 18 amino acids. Only the CDR3 part of the read is kept: 54 bases, read in frame from the first base.

With regard to this clone: Its binding antigen is unknown. No base-level quality is on record; no much larger clone is a single base apart.

The CDR3 regions of human TCRbeta chains were analyzed by immunosequencing. In the paper's pipeline: Repertoire TCRs were matched against a reference library of SARS-CoV-2-specific TCRs generated with the MIRA antigen-specificity platform. Breadth was defined as the fraction of unique TCRs that were SARS-CoV-2-associated, and depth was defined as the fraction of total T cells that were SARS-CoV-2-associated. Using the MIRA data, each spike-specific TCR was mapped to the spike region that the TCR reacts to and placed in a CD4 or CD8 class. Log10-transformed breadth and depth values were compared by one-way ANOVA with Sidak's multiple comparisons tests. Imported from immuneACCESS, the table was reduced by TCRdb to in-frame sequences with V and J called. These copies leave out some clones; in studies compared against another copy, an unresolved V gene accounts for under half, and the cause of the remainder is not known. The V and J calls and clone size are taken from that table; D and trimming were inferred from the DNA. The table for this sample lists about 89,000 clones; around 84% of them were counted only once. The biggest ten clones account for less than 6.5% of the sample.

Study-level results and caveats: A significant rise in spike-specific TCR breadth and depth was observed after two AZD1222 doses relative to day 0 and relative to MenACWY recipients. Participants were mostly white British, with more females than males. The authors suggested clonal diversity may have been underestimated. Reportedly, close to half of the unique spike-specific TCRs recognized epitopes lying outside the regions that are mutated in the B.1.351 and B.1.1.7 variants. No day 14 peak-response samples were available, so repertoires were characterized only after the peak T cell response. In the small 56-69-year group, the increase in depth fell short of significance, most likely because of low power. The whole spike protein was spanned by vaccine-associated CD4 TCRs, and dominant responses were seen in regions 160-218 and 743-854. Conclusions about previously exposed vaccinees are limited, since just a handful of AZD1222 recipients were seropositive for SARS-CoV-2 at baseline.

The sequence joins TRBV10-3 to TRBJ2-2, with 10 junctional bases fitting TRBD1. This specimen was peripheral blood, taken 28 days after the second AZD1222 dose. This sequence originates from an adult who received the AZD1222 COVID-19 vaccine. For the CDR3, the sequence is CAISESIGQGDKAGELFF. The nucleotide sequence is given as TGTGCCATCAGTGAGTCAATTGGACAGGGGGATAAGGCCGGGGAGCTGTTTTTT.